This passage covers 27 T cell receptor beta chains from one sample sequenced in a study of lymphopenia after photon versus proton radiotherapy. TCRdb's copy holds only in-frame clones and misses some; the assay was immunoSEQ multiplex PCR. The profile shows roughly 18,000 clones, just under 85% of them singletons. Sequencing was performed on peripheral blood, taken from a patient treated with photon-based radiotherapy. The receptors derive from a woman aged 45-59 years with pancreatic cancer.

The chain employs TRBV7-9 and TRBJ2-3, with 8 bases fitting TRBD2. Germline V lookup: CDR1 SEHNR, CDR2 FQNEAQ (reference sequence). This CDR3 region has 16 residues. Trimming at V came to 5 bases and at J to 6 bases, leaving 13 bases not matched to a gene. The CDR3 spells CASSASLAAPSDTQYF. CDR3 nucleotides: TGTGCCAGCAGCGCCTCACTAGCGGCACCGAGCGATACGCAGTATTTT.

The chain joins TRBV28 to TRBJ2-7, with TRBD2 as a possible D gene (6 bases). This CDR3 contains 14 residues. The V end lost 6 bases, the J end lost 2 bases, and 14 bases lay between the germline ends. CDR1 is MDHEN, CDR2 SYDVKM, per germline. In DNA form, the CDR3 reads TGTGCCAGCAGAATTGAGCGGGCCGCCTACGAGCAGTACTTC. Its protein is CASRIERAAYEQYF.

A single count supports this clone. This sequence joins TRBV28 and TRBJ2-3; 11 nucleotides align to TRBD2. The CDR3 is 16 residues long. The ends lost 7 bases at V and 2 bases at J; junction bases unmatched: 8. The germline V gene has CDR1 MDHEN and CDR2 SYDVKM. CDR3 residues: CASTLGTSGYTDTQYF. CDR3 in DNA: TGTGCCAGCACCTTGGGGACTAGCGGATACACAGATACGCAGTATTTT.

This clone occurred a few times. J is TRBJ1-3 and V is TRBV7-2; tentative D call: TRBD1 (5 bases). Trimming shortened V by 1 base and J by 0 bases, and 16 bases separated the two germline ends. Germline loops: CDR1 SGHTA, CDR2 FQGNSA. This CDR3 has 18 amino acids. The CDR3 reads CASSLVGTGHLSGNTIYF. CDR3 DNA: TGTGCCAGCAGCTTAGTTGGAACAGGACACCTCTCTGGAAACACCATATATTTT.

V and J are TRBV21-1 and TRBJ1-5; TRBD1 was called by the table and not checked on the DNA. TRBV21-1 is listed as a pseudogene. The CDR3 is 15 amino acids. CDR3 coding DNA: TGTGCCAGCAGCAAAGGTCACCAGGCAAATCAGCCCCAGCATTTT. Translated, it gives CASSKGHQANQPQHF.

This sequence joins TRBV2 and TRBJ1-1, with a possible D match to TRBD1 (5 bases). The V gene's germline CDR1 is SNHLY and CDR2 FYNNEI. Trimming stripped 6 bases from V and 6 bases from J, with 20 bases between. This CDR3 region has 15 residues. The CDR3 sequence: CASSSGPLATAEAFF. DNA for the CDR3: TGTGCCAGCAGCAGTGGACCCCTCGCGACAGCTGAAGCTTTCTTT.

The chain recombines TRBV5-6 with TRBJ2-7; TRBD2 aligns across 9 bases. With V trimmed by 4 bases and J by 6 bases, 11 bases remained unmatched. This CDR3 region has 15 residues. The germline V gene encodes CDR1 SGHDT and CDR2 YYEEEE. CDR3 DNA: TGTGCCAGCAGCAGATTCGCGGGGGGGTTTCTCGAGCAGTACTTC. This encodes CASSRFAGGFLEQYF.

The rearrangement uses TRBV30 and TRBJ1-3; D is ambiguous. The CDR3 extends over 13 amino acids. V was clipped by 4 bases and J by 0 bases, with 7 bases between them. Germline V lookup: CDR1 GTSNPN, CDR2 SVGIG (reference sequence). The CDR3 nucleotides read TGTGCCTGGAAACGGCCCTCTGGAAACACCATATATTTT. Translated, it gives CAWKRPSGNTIYF.

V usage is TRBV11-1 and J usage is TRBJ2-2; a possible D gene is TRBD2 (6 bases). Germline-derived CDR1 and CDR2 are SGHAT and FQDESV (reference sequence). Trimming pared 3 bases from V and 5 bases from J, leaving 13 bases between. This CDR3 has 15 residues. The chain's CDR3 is CASSFDGSFTGELFF. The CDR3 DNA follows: TGTGCCAGCAGCTTTGACGGGAGCTTTACCGGGGAGCTGTTTTTT.

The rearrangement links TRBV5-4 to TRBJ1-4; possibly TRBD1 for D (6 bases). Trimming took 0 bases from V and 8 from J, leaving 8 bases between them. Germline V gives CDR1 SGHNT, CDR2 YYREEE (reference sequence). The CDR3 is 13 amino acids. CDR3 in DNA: TGTGCCAGCAGCTTGGACAGGGTGGAAAAACTGTTTTTT. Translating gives CASSLDRVEKLFF.

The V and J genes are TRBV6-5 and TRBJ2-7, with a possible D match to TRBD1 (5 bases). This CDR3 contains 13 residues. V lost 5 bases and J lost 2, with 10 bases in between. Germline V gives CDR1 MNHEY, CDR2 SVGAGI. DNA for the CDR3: TGTGCCAGCAGTCTTCAGGGTACCTACGAGCAGTACTTC. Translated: CASSLQGTYEQYF.

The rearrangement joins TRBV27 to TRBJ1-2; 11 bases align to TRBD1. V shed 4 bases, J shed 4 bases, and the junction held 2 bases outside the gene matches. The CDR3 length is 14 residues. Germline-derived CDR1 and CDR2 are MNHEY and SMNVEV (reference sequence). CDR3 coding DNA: TGTGCCAGCAGTTCCGGGACAGGGGGCTATGGCTACACCTTC. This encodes CASSSGTGGYGYTF.

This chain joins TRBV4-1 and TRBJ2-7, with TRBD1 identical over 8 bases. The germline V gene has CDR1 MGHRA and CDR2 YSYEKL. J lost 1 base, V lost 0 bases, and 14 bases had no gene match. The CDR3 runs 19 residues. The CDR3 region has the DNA TGCGCCAGCAGCCAAGATCTCAACTACGGGGACAGGATTTCCTACGAGCAGTACTTC. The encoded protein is CASSQDLNYGDRISYEQYF.

The CDR3 DNA reads as TGTGCCAGCAGTTTAAGTTGGTATGGCTACACCTTC. Its translation: CASSLSWYGYTF. This rearrangement joins TRBV28 to TRBJ1-2; no clear D gene. Germline V lookup: CDR1 MDHEN, CDR2 SYDVKM. V lost 2 bases, J lost 5 bases, and 6 bases lay in between. The CDR3 totals 12 residues.

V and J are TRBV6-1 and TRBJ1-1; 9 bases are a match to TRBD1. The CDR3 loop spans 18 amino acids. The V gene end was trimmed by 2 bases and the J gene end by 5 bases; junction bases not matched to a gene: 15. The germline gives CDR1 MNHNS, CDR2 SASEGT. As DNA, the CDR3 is TGTGCCAGCAGTGAATCCCCGGACAGGGGTTGGTCGGGGACTGAAGCTTTCTTT. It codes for CASSESPDRGWSGTEAFF.

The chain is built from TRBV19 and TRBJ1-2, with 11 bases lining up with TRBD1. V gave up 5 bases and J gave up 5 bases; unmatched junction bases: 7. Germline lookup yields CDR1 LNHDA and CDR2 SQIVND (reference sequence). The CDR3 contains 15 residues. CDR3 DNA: TGTGCCAGTAGTGCGAGGACAGGGGGCTTGTATGGCTACACCTTC. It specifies CASSARTGGLYGYTF.

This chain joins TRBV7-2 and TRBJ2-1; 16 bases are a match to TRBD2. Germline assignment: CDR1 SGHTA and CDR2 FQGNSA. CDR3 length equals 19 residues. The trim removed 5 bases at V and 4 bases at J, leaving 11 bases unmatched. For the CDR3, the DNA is TGTGCCAGCAGCATCCTGGGACTAGCGGGAGGGCGGCTTTACAATGAGCAGTTCTTC. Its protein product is CASSILGLAGGRLYNEQFF.

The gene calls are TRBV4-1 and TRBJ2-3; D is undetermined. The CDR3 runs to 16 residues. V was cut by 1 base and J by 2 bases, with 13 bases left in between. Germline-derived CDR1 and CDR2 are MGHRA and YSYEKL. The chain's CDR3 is CASSQGDGGSTDTQYF. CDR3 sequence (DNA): TGCGCCAGCAGCCAAGGTGACGGCGGATCCACAGATACGCAGTATTTT.

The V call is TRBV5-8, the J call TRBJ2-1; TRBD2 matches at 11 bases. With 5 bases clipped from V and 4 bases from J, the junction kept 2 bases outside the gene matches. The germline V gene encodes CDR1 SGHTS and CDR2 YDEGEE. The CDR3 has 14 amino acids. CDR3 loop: CASRRTSGYNEQFF. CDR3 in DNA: TGTGCCAGCAGACGGACTAGCGGGTACAATGAGCAGTTCTTC.

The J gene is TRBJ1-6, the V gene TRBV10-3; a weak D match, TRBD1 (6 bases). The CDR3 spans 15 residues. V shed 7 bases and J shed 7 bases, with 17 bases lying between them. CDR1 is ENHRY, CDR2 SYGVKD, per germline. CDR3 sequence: CAIMNGTSANSPLHF. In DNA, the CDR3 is TGTGCCATCATGAATGGGACATCCGCCAATTCACCCCTCCACTTT.

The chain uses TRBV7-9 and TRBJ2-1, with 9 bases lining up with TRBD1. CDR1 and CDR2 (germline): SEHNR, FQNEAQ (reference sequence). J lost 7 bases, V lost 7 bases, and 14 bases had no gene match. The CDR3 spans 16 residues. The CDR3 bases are TGTGCCAGCATCCAATCCGGGACAGGGTTGAGGAATGAGCAGTTCTTC. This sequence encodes CASIQSGTGLRNEQFF.

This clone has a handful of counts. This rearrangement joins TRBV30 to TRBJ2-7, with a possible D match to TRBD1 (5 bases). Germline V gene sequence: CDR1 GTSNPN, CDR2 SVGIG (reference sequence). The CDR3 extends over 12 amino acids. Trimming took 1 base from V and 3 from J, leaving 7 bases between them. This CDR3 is CAWSAQGYEQYF. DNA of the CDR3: TGTGCCTGGAGTGCGCAGGGCTACGAGCAGTACTTC.

The CDR3 DNA reads as TGTGCCAGTAGTACTCGAGGGGATTCACCCCTCCACTTT. Amino acid sequence: CASSTRGDSPLHF. The chain is built from TRBV19 and TRBJ1-6, with D possibly being TRBD1 (5 bases). The V gene lost 4 bases and the J gene lost 8 bases, with 9 bases spanning the gap. The CDR3 runs to 13 residues. Germline lookup yields CDR1 LNHDA and CDR2 SQIVND (reference sequence).

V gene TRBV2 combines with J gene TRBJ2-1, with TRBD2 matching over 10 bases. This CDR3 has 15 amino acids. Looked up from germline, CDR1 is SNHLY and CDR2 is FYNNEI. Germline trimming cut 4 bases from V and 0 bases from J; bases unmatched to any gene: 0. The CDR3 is CASSGTSGSYNEQFF. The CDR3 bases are TGTGCCAGCAGTGGGACTAGCGGCTCCTACAATGAGCAGTTCTTC.

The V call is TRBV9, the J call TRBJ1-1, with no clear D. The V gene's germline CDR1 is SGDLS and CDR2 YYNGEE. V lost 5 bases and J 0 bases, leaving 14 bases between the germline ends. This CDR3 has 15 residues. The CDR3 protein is CASSPRWSMNTEAFF. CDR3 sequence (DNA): TGTGCCAGCAGTCCCCGATGGTCTATGAACACTGAAGCTTTCTTT.

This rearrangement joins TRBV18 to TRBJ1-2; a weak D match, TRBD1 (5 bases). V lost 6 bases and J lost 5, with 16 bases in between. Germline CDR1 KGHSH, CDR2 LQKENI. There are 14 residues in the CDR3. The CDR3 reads CASSPVGEGYGYTF. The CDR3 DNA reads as TGTGCCAGCTCCCCAGTCGGGGAGGGGTATGGCTACACCTTC.

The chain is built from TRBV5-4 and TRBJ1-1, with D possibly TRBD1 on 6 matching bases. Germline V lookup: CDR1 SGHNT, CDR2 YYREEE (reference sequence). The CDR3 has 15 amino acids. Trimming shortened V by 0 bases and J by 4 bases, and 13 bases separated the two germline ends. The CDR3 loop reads CASSLAGGFGTEAFF. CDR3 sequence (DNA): TGTGCCAGCAGCTTGGCGGGGGGCTTTGGCACTGAAGCTTTCTTT.